This entry lists 7 T cell receptor beta chains sequenced from one sample in a study of PD-1 blockade in classical Hodgkin lymphoma. All patients relapsed after autologous stem cell transplantation, and brentuximab vedotin exposure varied. Sequencing was performed with immunoSEQ multiplex PCR; in TCRdb, only in-frame clones are kept and a portion is missing. The profile shows almost 100,000 clones, over 85% of them singletons. The specimen comprised peripheral blood mononuclear cells (PBMCs), sampled at baseline. All receptors derive from a human donor with classical Hodgkin lymphoma.

This clone appeared a single time. The chain uses TRBV5-1 and TRBJ2-2; D gene unclear. Trimming stripped 0 bases from V and 0 bases from J, with 9 bases between. This CDR3 has 16 residues. Per germline, CDR1 SGHRS and CDR2 YFSETQ. The DNA for the CDR3 is TGCGCCAGCAGCTTGGATTCCGGAGCGAACACCGGGGAGCTGTTTTTT. Amino acids: CASSLDSGANTGELFF.

The chain links TRBV10-1 to TRBJ2-1; weak D call: TRBD2 (6 bases). CDR3 length: 13 residues. With 4 bases removed from V and 9 bases from J, the gap between germline ends came to 13 bases. The germline CDR1 and CDR2 sequences are WNHNN and SYGVQD (reference sequence). The CDR3 is CASSGSGRGEQFF. The CDR3 DNA sequence: TGCGCCAGCAGTGGGAGCGGGCGGGGTGAGCAGTTCTTC.

V is TRBV28 and J is TRBJ2-2, with D tentatively TRBD2 (5 bases). The CDR3 spans 17 residues. CDR1 is MDHEN and CDR2 is SYDVKM in the germline V gene. With 2 bases removed from V and 3 bases from J, the gap between germline ends came to 16 bases. The CDR3 DNA sequence: TGTGCCAGCAGTTTAGCCCCTCCCGGACTGCACACCGGGGAGCTGTTTTTT. As protein: CASSLAPPGLHTGELFF.

This clone occurred a few times. The chain employs TRBV18 and TRBJ1-1, with 8 bases fitting TRBD1. Germline V gene sequence: CDR1 KGHSH, CDR2 LQKENI. The CDR3 sequence is 16 residues long. Trimming at V came to 3 bases and at J to 0 bases, leaving 6 bases not matched to a gene. For the CDR3, the DNA is TGTGCCAGCTCACCCAACGGACAGGGACTGAACACTGAAGCTTTCTTT. Amino acid sequence: CASSPNGQGLNTEAFF.

This chain uses TRBV5-1 with TRBJ2-7; D unclear. Trimming pared 5 bases from V and 6 bases from J, leaving 12 bases between. The CDR3 sequence is 12 residues long. Germline CDR1 SGHRS, CDR2 YFSETQ. For the CDR3, the DNA is TGCGCCAGCAGAGAGGAAGGTTCCGAGCAGTACTTC. This encodes CASREEGSEQYF.

The gene calls are TRBV2 and TRBJ2-7; 14 bases line up with TRBD2. This CDR3 has 18 amino acids. CDR1 is SNHLY, CDR2 FYNNEI, per germline. The V segment lost 5 bases and the J segment 0 bases; nucleotides outside the gene matches: 9. CDR3 sequence (DNA): TGTGCCAGCAGTCGTGGACTAGCGGGAGGCCCTGGCTCCTACGAGCAGTACTTC. This translates into CASSRGLAGGPGSYEQYF.

The chain has TRBV6-5 and TRBJ2-7; D is ambiguous. Germline V lookup: CDR1 MNHEY, CDR2 SVGAGI. The CDR3 has 12 residues. Trimming took off 5 bases at V and 6 bases at J, with 11 bases between the two ends. The CDR3 is CASSQRVGEQYF. CDR3 nucleotides: TGTGCCAGCAGTCAAAGAGTGGGCGAGCAGTACTTC.